Presented here are 16 T cell receptor beta chains from one specimen sequenced in a study of Ad26.COV2.S vaccination and SARS-CoV-2 variants. As to treatment: 15 to 20 received Ad26.COV2.S at low or high dose, single or two shots; 5 received placebo; per-sample allocation not given. Sampling happened 63 days after the first vaccine or placebo injection. Profiling relied on immunoSEQ multiplex PCR, and the TCRdb table lists in-frame clones only, not all of them. The table lists about 680,000 clones, roughly 90% of them singletons, with about 1.5% in the top ten. This specimen was peripheral blood, taken in a trial of Ad26.COV2.S vaccine versus placebo. Receptors originate from a person between 18 and 65 years old who received the Ad26.COV2.S COVID-19 vaccine or a placebo.

The chain joins TRBV3-1 (or the pseudogene TRBV3-2) to TRBJ1-2; maybe TRBD1 (5 bases). CDR1 is LGHDT and CDR2 is YNNKEL in the germline V gene (reference sequence). CDR3 length: 13 amino acids. The V and J ends lost 4 bases and 3 bases respectively, with 9 bases between them. The CDR3 spells CASSRRDDYGYTF. The CDR3 bases are TGTGCCAGCAGCCGCCGGGACGACTATGGCTACACCTTC.

This sequence joins TRBV11-3 and TRBJ2-3; D tentatively reads TRBD1 or TRBD2 (5 bases each). The CDR3 has 14 amino acids. Germline CDR1 reads SGHNT; CDR2 reads YENEEA. The V gene lost 5 bases and the J gene lost 2 bases, with 11 bases spanning the gap. The CDR3 spells CASSRDGPTDTQYF. The CDR3 DNA is TGTGCCAGCAGCCGGGACGGCCCCACAGATACGCAGTATTTT. Supplemented by reference TRBV11-3 and TRBJ2-3, the full variable domain reads EAGVVQSPRYKIIEKKQPVAFWCNPISGHNTLYWYLQNLGQGPELLIRYENEEAVDDSQLPKDRFSAERLKGVDSTLKIQPAELGDSAVYLCASSRDGPTDTQYFGPGTRLTVL.

The chain combines TRBV5-1 with TRBJ2-5; D possibly uses TRBD1 or TRBD2 (5 bases each). The germline V gene has CDR1 SGHRS and CDR2 YFSETQ. The CDR3 has 14 residues. Trimming removed 3 bases at V and 1 base at J, with 10 bases between. The CDR3, as DNA: TGCGCCAGCAGCTGGGGACCGGTCCAAGAGACCCAGTACTTC. Translated: CASSWGPVQETQYF.

The rearrangement links TRBV30 to TRBJ1-3; D is perhaps TRBD1 (6 bases). Germline lookup yields CDR1 GTSNPN and CDR2 SVGIG (reference sequence). The CDR3 totals 17 residues. Trimming stripped 0 bases from V and 2 bases from J, with 17 bases between. CDR3 region: CAWSVYEGRGTGNTIYF. In DNA form, the CDR3 reads TGTGCCTGGAGTGTATATGAAGGCAGGGGAACTGGAAACACCATATATTTT.

In DNA form, the CDR3 reads TGTGCCAGCAGCGTAGAAGGGGCCACCATATATTTT. Protein: CASSVEGATIYF. V usage is TRBV9 and J usage is TRBJ1-3, with D possibly matching TRBD1 (5 bases). The V end was cut by 0 bases, the J end by 9 bases, with 7 bases between. This CDR3 comprises 12 residues. In germline, CDR1 is SGDLS, CDR2 YYNGEE. Full variable domain (missing parts from reference TRBV9 and TRBJ1-3): DSGVTQTPKHLITATGQRVTLRCSPRSGDLSVYWYQQSLDQGLQFLIQYYNGEERAKGNILERFSAQQFPDLHSELNLSSLELGDSALYFCASSVEGATIYFGEGSWLTVV.

J is TRBJ2-3 and V is TRBV27; 7 bases fit TRBD2. J lost 12 bases, V lost 0 bases, and 9 bases had no gene match. CDR1 is MNHEY, CDR2 SMNVEV, per germline (reference sequence). This CDR3 has 14 residues. DNA of the CDR3: TGTGCCAGCAGTTTATCGAGCCTAGCGGACCTCCAGTATTTT. Its protein is CASSLSSLADLQYF.

In DNA, the CDR3 is TGTGCCTGGAGTCCCGGGGCGCGAGTCACTGAAGCTTTCTTT. Translating it yields CAWSPGARVTEAFF. J is TRBJ1-1 and V is TRBV30, with TRBD1 as a possible D gene (5 bases). With 2 bases removed from V and 4 bases from J, the gap between germline ends came to 14 bases. The germline gives CDR1 GTSNPN, CDR2 SVGIG (reference sequence). The CDR3 is made up of 14 amino acids.

This clone was observed a single time. The V and J genes are TRBV24-1 and TRBJ1-4, with 8 bases that match TRBD1. Germline trimming cut 1 base from V and 4 bases from J; bases unmatched to any gene: 1. The CDR3 contains 15 residues. The germline CDR1 and CDR2 sequences are KGHDR and SFDVKD. The CDR3 nucleotides are TGTGCCACCAGTGATTTCGACAGGGGTAATGAAAAACTGTTTTTT. Its protein is CATSDFDRGNEKLFF.

In DNA, the CDR3 is TGTGCCAGCAGCGTAGAACCAGGATCACCCCTCCACTTT. The encoded protein is CASSVEPGSPLHF. V gene TRBV9 combines with J gene TRBJ1-6; unclear D gene. V was shortened by 0 bases and J by 10 bases, with 8 bases between the two germline ends. The CDR3 is 13 amino acids. Germline V CDR1 and CDR2: SGDLS, YYNGEE.

A remark on this clone: This sample includes further DNA sequences coding for the same CDR3. This chain uses TRBV5-5 with TRBJ2-1, with D perhaps matching TRBD1 (5 bases). V was trimmed by 3 bases and J by 10 bases, leaving 11 bases between them. CDR1 is SGHKS, CDR2 YYEKEE, per germline (reference sequence). This CDR3 is 12 amino acids long. CDR3 DNA sequence: TGTGCCAGCAGCTCCCAGGGTAGGGAGCAGTTCTTC. It specifies CASSSQGREQFF.

The chain links TRBV10-3 to TRBJ1-6; D is unclear. CDR3 length: 12 amino acids. The V end lost 11 bases, the J end lost 7 bases, and 12 bases lay between the germline ends. CDR1 ENHRY and CDR2 SYGVKD come from the germline V gene. CDR3: CASGRLNSPLHF. In DNA form, the CDR3 reads TGTGCCTCCGGACGGCTAAATTCACCCCTCCACTTT.

The rearrangement joins TRBV6-2 or TRBV6-3 to TRBJ2-7; 12 bases map to TRBD1. V trimming: 4 bases; J trimming: 7 bases; junction bases outside the gene matches: 11. CDR1 and CDR2 (germline): MNHEY, SVGEGT. CDR3 length: 16 amino acids. CDR3 bases: TGTGCCAGCAGTTCGCGACCGGGACAGGGGGCGGGGGAGCAGTACTTC. The encoded protein is CASSSRPGQGAGEQYF.

The rearrangement uses TRBV19 and TRBJ2-1; D ambiguous. CDR3 length: 13 residues. Germline loops: CDR1 LNHDA, CDR2 SQIVND (reference sequence). Trimming stripped 1 base from V and 5 bases from J, with 6 bases between. CDR3 amino acids: CASSIGSHNEQFF. In DNA form, the CDR3 reads TGTGCCAGTAGTATAGGCAGCCACAATGAGCAGTTCTTC.

This clone was counted once. The J gene is TRBJ2-5, the V gene TRBV7-2; 8 bases agree with TRBD1. There are 14 residues in the CDR3. V trimming: 4 bases; J trimming: 5 bases; junction bases outside the gene matches: 6. Per the germline V gene, CDR1 is SGHTA and CDR2 is FQGNSA. The CDR3 region has the DNA TGTGCCAGCAGCTCGGGACAGGTTGGGGAGACCCAGTACTTC. As protein: CASSSGQVGETQYF.

This chain joins TRBV6-4 and TRBJ2-3; TRBD1 is a possible D gene (6 bases). Trimming pared 6 bases from V and 2 bases from J, leaving 9 bases between. CDR3 length: 13 residues. Germline-derived CDR1 and CDR2 are MRHNA and SNTAGT. The CDR3: CASSGTFTDTQYF. The CDR3 DNA follows: TGTGCCAGCAGCGGGACATTCACAGATACGCAGTATTTT.

The rearrangement links TRBV7-8 to TRBJ2-7, with D uncertain. Per germline, CDR1 SGHVS and CDR2 FQNEAQ. Deletions cut 5 bases from V and 7 bases from J, with 12 bases between. CDR3 length: 12 amino acids. The CDR3 loop reads CASSPRTWEQYF. The CDR3 DNA sequence: TGTGCCAGCAGCCCTCGCACCTGGGAGCAGTACTTC.